The rows below give T cell receptor beta chains drawn from one sample of a study of shared clonotypes between healthy human individuals. Sequenced by immunoSEQ multiplex PCR; TCRdb stores in-frame clones only, minus some. Of about 96,000 clones listed, around 68% are singletons. Specimen: memory CD8+ T cells sorted from blood. The receptors were sampled from a man under 40 in good health. Each CDR3 is given with its conserved first and last residue. D genes are given only for firm matches. Rows may omit the clone size; those that give it use once, few, many or a size class.

d_call	v_call	j_call	clone_size	cdr3_nt	cdr3_aa
NA	TRBV19	TRBJ2-7	NA	TGTGCCAGTAGTATTGGGCTCCGTGCCTACGAGCAGTACTTC	CASSIGLRAYEQYF
NA	TRBV20-1	TRBJ1-2	NA	TGCAGTGCTAGTGGTGCCTATGGCTACACCTTC	CSASGAYGYTF
NA	TRBV6-1	TRBJ2-3	NA	TGTGCCAGCAGGACCACAAATCAAGATACGCAGTATTTT	CASRTTNQDTQYF
NA	TRBV27	TRBJ1-4	NA	TGTGCCAGCAGCCCCGGGGGACTGGGAAATGAAAAACTGTTTTTT	CASSPGGLGNEKLFF
NA	TRBV14	TRBJ1-1	NA	TGTGCCAGCAGTCCAGATTTCCGGAGCACTGAAGCTTTCTTT	CASSPDFRSTEAFF
TRBD1	TRBV7-8	TRBJ2-7	NA	TGTGCCAGCAGCCAAGCCACCGGGACAGGGATCTACGAGCAGTACTTC	CASSQATGTGIYEQYF
NA	TRBV7-2	TRBJ2-5	NA	TGTGCCAGCCGGTCTGTTGTGGGTCCAGAGACCCAGTACTTC	CASRSVVGPETQYF
NA	TRBV7-2	TRBJ2-1	NA	TGTGCCAGCAGCTCATTCCTTTTCAATGAGCAGTTCTTC	CASSSFLFNEQFF
NA	TRBV27	TRBJ2-1	NA	TGTGCCAGCAGTTTAGAGCGGTCGAGCTCCTACAATGAGCAGTTCTTC	CASSLERSSSYNEQFF
NA	TRBV7-2	TRBJ2-5	NA	TGTGCCAGCAGCTTCCAGAGGGGGGGCGGGGAGACCCAGTACTTC	CASSFQRGGGETQYF
NA	TRBV7-3	TRBJ2-1	few	TGTGCCAGCAGCCAGCCGGGTTCTCATGAGCAGTTCTTC	CASSQPGSHEQFF
NA	TRBV27	TRBJ1-5	NA	TGTGCCAGCAGTTCCGACGGGACCGACAATCAGCCCCAGCATTTT	CASSSDGTDNQPQHF
TRBD1	TRBV27	TRBJ2-1	NA	TGTGCCAGCAGGTATTCAGGGGGCAGCTACAATGAGCAGTTCTTC	CASRYSGGSYNEQFF
NA	TRBV6-6	TRBJ2-7	few	TGTGCCAGCAGTTACTCTGGCGGGGTGAGCTCCTACGAGCAGTACTTC	CASSYSGGVSSYEQYF
NA	TRBV6-5	TRBJ2-7	NA	TGTGCCAGCAGTTACTATGGGACACACTACGAGCAGTACTTC	CASSYYGTHYEQYF
NA	TRBV7-8	TRBJ2-7	few	TGTGCCAGCAGCTTAAGGGGACCGGTTCAATACGAGCAGTACTTC	CASSLRGPVQYEQYF
NA	TRBV27	TRBJ2-7	NA	TGTGCCAGCAGTTTATTCGGACCGGGCTACGAGCAGTACTTC	CASSLFGPGYEQYF